These 18 T cell receptor beta chains were all obtained from the same sample, sequenced in a study of shared clonotypes between healthy human individuals. The protocol was immunoSEQ multiplex PCR, while the TCRdb copy is restricted to in-frame clones and leaves out a portion. This table has approximately 2.4 million clones, 95% appearing once. The sequencing input was naive CD4+ T cells sorted from blood. Subset denoted: CD45RA+ positively selected. These receptors were obtained from a man younger than 35 in good health.

The table lists this clone with a count of one. The chain recombines TRBV5-4 with TRBJ2-5; 10 nucleotides line up with TRBD1. The V gene's germline CDR1 is SGHNT and CDR2 YYREEE (reference sequence). V shed 4 bases, J shed 5 bases, and the junction held 14 bases outside the gene matches. This CDR3 has 17 residues. The CDR3: CASSQTGGSLIVETQYF. The CDR3 DNA sequence: TGTGCCAGCAGCCAGACAGGGGGCTCCCTAATTGTCGAGACCCAGTACTTC.

The chain is built from TRBV7-9 and TRBJ2-1; D remains ambiguous. Germline CDR1 and CDR2: SEHNR and FQNEAQ (reference sequence). The V end was cut by 2 bases, the J end by 7 bases, with 6 bases between. The CDR3 is 12 amino acids. CDR3 sequence: CASSLKGNEQFF. CDR3 nucleotides: TGTGCCAGCAGCTTAAAGGGTAATGAGCAGTTCTTC.

V and J are TRBV19 and TRBJ2-3, with D perhaps TRBD2 (6 bases). Germline CDR1 and CDR2: LNHDA and SQIVND (reference sequence). With 3 bases removed from V and 2 bases from J, the gap between germline ends came to 12 bases. The CDR3 sequence is 15 residues long. The CDR3 coding sequence is TGTGCCAGTAGTATCGGGACTTTGTACACAGATACGCAGTATTTT. Its translation is CASSIGTLYTDTQYF.

The chain uses TRBV21-1 and TRBJ2-7; the table's D call, TRBD2, has no DNA check behind it. TRBV21-1 is a pseudogene. The CDR3 is 13 residues long. The CDR3 loop reads CASSIRVGYEQYF. In nucleotides, the CDR3 is TGTGCCAGCAGCATACGGGTAGGCTACGAGCAGTACTTC.

CDR3 in amino acids: CASSDKLAGGLSQYF. CDR3 DNA sequence: TGTGCCAGCAGTGACAAACTAGCGGGAGGCCTGTCGCAGTATTTT. V is TRBV25-1 and J is TRBJ2-3; 12 positions match TRBD2. CDR3 size: 15 residues. Germline lookup yields CDR1 MGHDK and CDR2 SYGVNS. Germline trimming cut 3 bases from V and 10 bases from J; bases unmatched to any gene: 8.

Concerning this clone: Other DNA sequences in this sample translate to the same CDR3. The V gene is TRBV6-5, the J gene TRBJ2-4; D gene unclear. The V end lost 0 bases, the J end lost 1 base, and 7 bases lay between the germline ends. CDR1 is MNHEY, CDR2 SVGAGI, per germline. The CDR3 extends over 15 amino acids. This chain's CDR3 is CASSYSGLAKNIQYF. The DNA for the CDR3 is TGTGCCAGCAGTTACTCGGGGTTGGCCAAAAACATTCAGTACTTC.

This chain joins TRBV2 and TRBJ2-7; 7 nucleotides align to TRBD2. The CDR3 contains 14 residues. Germline V gene sequence: CDR1 SNHLY, CDR2 FYNNEI. Trimming took 7 bases from V and 0 from J; bases not matched to a gene: 6. Here the CDR3 reads CASIRLADSYEQYF. The CDR3 region has the DNA TGTGCCAGCATTAGGCTAGCGGACTCCTACGAGCAGTACTTC.

The chain is built from TRBV9 and TRBJ1-1; 9 bases line up with TRBD1. The germline CDR1 and CDR2 sequences are SGDLS and YYNGEE. The trim removed 6 bases at V and 1 base at J, leaving 4 bases unmatched. CDR3 length equals 14 residues. CDR3 residues: CASTRTGANTEAFF. In DNA, the CDR3 is TGTGCCAGCACCCGGACAGGGGCGAACACTGAAGCTTTCTTT.

The chain employs TRBV28 and TRBJ1-1, with D tentatively TRBD1 (5 bases). The germline V gene encodes CDR1 MDHEN and CDR2 SYDVKM. The V end was cut by 5 bases, the J end by 5 bases, with 21 bases between. The CDR3 has 16 amino acids. CDR3 in DNA: TGTGCCAGCAGTCAGGGCGGGGGTTTTATCCGGACTGAAGCTTTCTTT. Its translation is CASSQGGGFIRTEAFF. Looking up the rest from reference TRBV28 and TRBJ1-1 gives the full variable domain: DVKVTQSSRYLVKRTGEKVFLECVQDMDHENMFWYRQDPGLGLRLIYFSYDVKMKEKGDIPEGYSVSREKKERFSLILESASTNQTSMYLCASSQGGGFIRTEAFFGQGTRLTVV.

The chain links TRBV4-1 to TRBJ2-7, with D perhaps being TRBD1 or TRBD2 (5 bases each). With 4 bases removed from V and 2 bases from J, the gap between germline ends came to 12 bases. The CDR3 is 14 amino acids. Germline V CDR1 and CDR2: MGHRA, YSYEKL. The DNA for the CDR3 is TGCGCCAGCAGCCTCCTGGGGGATACCTACGAGCAGTACTTC. The encoded protein is CASSLLGDTYEQYF.

V and J are TRBV18 and TRBJ1-6, with 9 nucleotides matching TRBD1. The germline V gene has CDR1 KGHSH and CDR2 LQKENI. This CDR3 is built from 15 residues. The ends lost 2 bases at V and 5 bases at J; junction bases unmatched: 1. The CDR3 DNA follows: TGTGCCAGCTCACCAAGGGACAGGGATAATTCACCCCTCCACTTT. Protein: CASSPRDRDNSPLHF. Using reference TRBV18 and TRBJ1-6 for the parts outside the CDR3, the full variable domain is NAGVMQNPRHLVRRRGQEARLRCSPMKGHSHVYWYRQLPEEGLKFMVYLQKENIIDESGMPKERFSAEFPKEGPSILRIQQVVRGDSAAYFCASSPRDRDNSPLHFGNGTRLTVT.

The chain links TRBV7-3 to TRBJ2-1; 9 nucleotides agree with TRBD1. Trimming took 1 base from V and 5 from J; bases not matched to a gene: 3. CDR1 is SGHTA and CDR2 is FQGTGA in the germline V gene. This CDR3 has 15 amino acids. The CDR3 DNA reads as TGTGCCAGCAGCTTAAGTGGGACAGGGAACAATGAGCAGTTCTTC. Translated, it gives CASSLSGTGNNEQFF.

This chain connects TRBV6-5 to TRBJ1-3; possible D gene TRBD1, 5 bases. Germline assignment: CDR1 MNHEY and CDR2 SVGAGI. The V end lost 2 bases, the J end lost 8 bases, and 13 bases lay between the germline ends. CDR3 size: 14 residues. This CDR3 is CASSYGRQGDTIYF. CDR3 nucleotide sequence: TGTGCCAGCAGTTACGGACGCCAAGGGGACACCATATATTTT.

The chain links TRBV19 to TRBJ1-1; D not certain. Trimming cost V 3 bases and J 0 bases, with 8 bases left between them. Germline V gene sequence: CDR1 LNHDA, CDR2 SQIVND (reference sequence). The CDR3 is 14 amino acids. CDR3: CASSITDMNTEAFF. In DNA form, the CDR3 reads TGTGCCAGTAGTATTACAGATATGAACACTGAAGCTTTCTTT.

The chain combines TRBV6-4 with TRBJ2-1, with 12 bases identical to TRBD2. Germline assignment: CDR1 MRHNA and CDR2 SNTAGT. CDR3 size: 15 residues. V lost 6 bases and J lost 7; bases outside the gene matches: 7. The CDR3 is CASRPLAGGSNEQFF. The CDR3 bases are TGTGCCAGCAGACCCCTAGCGGGAGGGTCTAATGAGCAGTTCTTC.

This clone was detected only once. The chain combines TRBV6-5 with TRBJ1-5, with a possible D match to TRBD1 (6 bases). Trimming removed 6 bases from V and 2 bases from J, with 14 bases in between. From germline, CDR1 is MNHEY and CDR2 SVGAGI. The CDR3 length is 15 residues. The CDR3 is CASSVGGWGNQPQHF. CDR3 bases: TGTGCCAGCAGCGTAGGGGGTTGGGGCAATCAGCCCCAGCATTTT.

This rearrangement joins TRBV11-2 to TRBJ2-5; either TRBD1 or TRBD2 may fit D (6 bases each). With 5 bases removed from V and 5 bases from J, the gap between germline ends came to 18 bases. In germline, CDR1 is SGHAT, CDR2 FQNNGV. The CDR3 runs 15 residues. The CDR3 protein is CASSTGAQGGETQYF. CDR3 DNA: TGTGCCAGCAGCACGGGGGCCCAAGGGGGGGAGACCCAGTACTTC.

This sequence joins TRBV9 and TRBJ1-1; D perhaps matches TRBD1 (6 bases). Trimming stripped 3 bases from V and 2 bases from J, with 17 bases between. Germline lookup yields CDR1 SGDLS and CDR2 YYNGEE. CDR3 size: 16 residues. CDR3: CASSAQHGQTNTEAFF. CDR3 in DNA: TGTGCCAGCAGCGCGCAACACGGACAGACCAACACTGAAGCTTTCTTT.